Listed below are T cell receptor beta chains from one sample, sequenced in a study of molecular identifiers for immune sequencing clone quantification. Via MiXCR, TCRdb re-called the PCR reads, giving one row per CDR3 protein. Here the sample spans 600,000 to 650,000 distinct CDR3 sequences, 20% being singletons. Sequenced input: naive CD8+ T cells from blood, with Jurkat cell RNA spiked in. These receptors were obtained from a human donor in good health. Some libraries in this study had Jurkat cell RNA spiked in. Each CDR3 is given with its conserved first and last residue. A D gene is named only where the DNA matches it firmly. Clone size is shown for a subset of rows, as once, few, many or a class of expanded clone.

abundance: many; j_gene: TRBJ2-5; d_gene: -; v_gene: TRBV13; CDR3aa: CASSSRGGETQYF; CDR3nt: TGTGCCAGCAGCTCCAGGGGGGGCGAGACCCAGTACTTC
abundance: many; j_gene: TRBJ1-5; d_gene: -; v_gene: TRBV12-3/TRBV12-4; CDR3aa: CASTSGNSNQPQHF; CDR3nt: TGTGCCAGCACTTCCGGGAATAGCAATCAGCCCCAGCATTTT
abundance: -; j_gene: TRBJ1-3; d_gene: -; v_gene: TRBV19; CDR3aa: CASRPENTIYF; CDR3nt: TGTGCCAGTAGGCCTGAAAACACCATATATTTT
abundance: many; j_gene: TRBJ2-7; d_gene: -; v_gene: TRBV29-1; CDR3aa: CSVLRAGSSYEQYF; CDR3nt: TGCAGCGTCCTACGTGCGGGCAGCTCCTACGAGCAGTACTTC
abundance: once; j_gene: TRBJ2-7; d_gene: -; v_gene: TRBV5-1; CDR3aa: CASSFWDGAYEQYF; CDR3nt: TGCGCCAGCAGCTTCTGGGATGGGGCCTACGAGCAGTACTTC
abundance: -; j_gene: TRBJ2-2; d_gene: -; v_gene: TRBV11-2; CDR3aa: CASSSLVSTGELFF; CDR3nt: TGTGCCAGCAGCTCCCTTGTTAGCACCGGGGAGCTGTTTTTT
abundance: -; j_gene: TRBJ1-5; d_gene: TRBD1; v_gene: TRBV15; CDR3aa: CATSTRDRGNQPQHF; CDR3nt: TGTGCCACCAGCACTAGAGACAGGGGGAATCAGCCCCAGCATTTT
abundance: -; j_gene: TRBJ2-5; d_gene: -; v_gene: TRBV5-4; CDR3aa: CASTWWGIQETQYF; CDR3nt: TGTGCCAGCACCTGGTGGGGGATACAAGAGACCCAGTACTTC
abundance: many; j_gene: TRBJ2-6; d_gene: TRBD1; v_gene: TRBV4-1; CDR3aa: CASSQDMTGASPWPGANVLTF; CDR3nt: TGCGCCAGCAGCCAAGATATGACAGGGGCCTCACCTTGGCCTGGGGCCAACGTCCTGACTTTC
abundance: many; j_gene: TRBJ1-1; d_gene: TRBD1; v_gene: TRBV7-9; CDR3aa: CASSLVSRQGSWGAFF; CDR3nt: TGTGCCAGCAGCTTAGTCTCACGACAGGGGAGTTGGGGAGCTTTCTTT
abundance: -; j_gene: TRBJ2-1; d_gene: -; v_gene: TRBV20-1; CDR3aa: CSAPTLALNEQFF; CDR3nt: TGCAGTGCTCCCACCCTAGCTCTCAATGAGCAGTTCTTC
abundance: few; j_gene: TRBJ2-2; d_gene: TRBD1; v_gene: TRBV27; CDR3aa: CASSSTGGLVPGELFF; CDR3nt: TGTGCCAGCAGTTCCACAGGGGGCTTAGTCCCCGGGGAGCTGTTTTTT
abundance: many; j_gene: TRBJ1-1; d_gene: -; v_gene: TRBV4-1; CDR3aa: CASSPPTNTEAFF; CDR3nt: TGCGCCAGCAGCCCCCCAACGAACACTGAAGCTTTCTTT
abundance: few; j_gene: TRBJ1-2; d_gene: -; v_gene: TRBV27; CDR3aa: CASSYTGEGYGYTF; CDR3nt: TGTGCCAGCAGTTACACAGGAGAAGGCTATGGCTACACCTTC
abundance: few; j_gene: TRBJ2-3; d_gene: -; v_gene: TRBV28; CDR3aa: CTSSQAGSTDTQYF; CDR3nt: TGTACCAGCAGTCAAGCAGGCTCCACAGATACGCAGTATTTT
abundance: -; j_gene: TRBJ1-3; d_gene: -; v_gene: TRBV21-1; CDR3aa: CASSKAGAAGNTIYF; CDR3nt: TGTGCCAGCAGCAAAGCGGGGGCAGCTGGAAACACCATATATTTT
abundance: many; j_gene: TRBJ2-7; d_gene: -; v_gene: TRBV4-2; CDR3aa: CASSQEGVGGYEQYF; CDR3nt: TGTGCCAGCAGCCAAGAGGGCGTCGGAGGCTACGAGCAGTACTTC
abundance: many; j_gene: TRBJ1-1; d_gene: -; v_gene: TRBV12-3/TRBV12-4; CDR3aa: CASSLESNFAEAFF; CDR3nt: TGTGCCAGCAGTTTAGAATCCAACTTCGCTGAAGCTTTCTTT
abundance: -; j_gene: TRBJ2-7; d_gene: -; v_gene: TRBV27; CDR3aa: CASSFSTGRSYEQYF; CDR3nt: TGTGCCAGCAGTTTCTCGACAGGCCGCTCCTACGAGCAGTACTTC
abundance: few; j_gene: TRBJ1-2; d_gene: -; v_gene: TRBV11-2; CDR3aa: CASSLDLSNYGYTF; CDR3nt: TGTGCCAGCAGCTTAGATTTGAGTAACTATGGCTACACCTTC
abundance: many; j_gene: TRBJ2-1; d_gene: -; v_gene: TRBV20-1; CDR3aa: CSARRLEDIYNEQFF; CDR3nt: TGCAGTGCTAGAAGGCTCGAAGACATCTACAATGAGCAGTTCTTC
abundance: once; j_gene: TRBJ2-2; d_gene: -; v_gene: TRBV9; CDR3aa: CASSVEVRVNTGELLF; CDR3nt: TGTGCCAGCAGCGTAGAAGTAAGGGTAAACACCGGGGAGCTGCTTTTT
abundance: -; j_gene: TRBJ2-7; d_gene: TRBD1; v_gene: TRBV4-3; CDR3aa: CACSQEQGYGQYF; CDR3nt: TGCGCCTGCAGCCAAGAACAGGGGTACGGGCAGTACTTC
abundance: few; j_gene: TRBJ1-5; d_gene: -; v_gene: TRBV12-3/TRBV12-4; CDR3aa: CAISPQGYNQPQHF; CDR3nt: TGTGCCATCAGTCCACAGGGTTACAATCAGCCCCAGCATTTT
abundance: many; j_gene: TRBJ1-1; d_gene: -; v_gene: TRBV29-1; CDR3aa: CSVDPSGDLKAFF; CDR3nt: TGCAGCGTGGACCCTTCGGGGGACCTAAAAGCTTTCTTT
abundance: many; j_gene: TRBJ2-3; d_gene: -; v_gene: TRBV29-1; CDR3aa: CSVDLPGVPTDTQYF; CDR3nt: TGCAGCGTTGATTTGCCAGGGGTCCCCACAGATACGCAGTATTTT
abundance: many; j_gene: TRBJ2-4; d_gene: -; v_gene: TRBV2; CDR3aa: CASSEYVGLGIQYF; CDR3nt: TGTGCCAGCAGTGAATATGTGGGGCTGGGCATTCAGTACTTC
abundance: many; j_gene: TRBJ1-2; d_gene: -; v_gene: TRBV4-1; CDR3aa: CASSQGQGTPGYTF; CDR3nt: TGCGCCAGCAGCCAAGGTCAGGGCACACCTGGCTACACCTTC
abundance: many; j_gene: TRBJ1-5; d_gene: TRBD1; v_gene: TRBV9; CDR3aa: CASSGQGASNQPQHF; CDR3nt: TGTGCCAGCAGCGGACAGGGTGCTAGCAATCAGCCCCAGCATTTT
abundance: many; j_gene: TRBJ2-7; d_gene: -; v_gene: TRBV7-9; CDR3aa: CASSPEERYEQYF; CDR3nt: TGTGCCAGCAGCCCAGAGGAGCGGTACGAGCAGTACTTC
abundance: many; j_gene: TRBJ2-3; d_gene: TRBD2; v_gene: TRBV30; CDR3aa: CAWNILGTSLLTDTQYF; CDR3nt: TGTGCCTGGAACATCCTAGGGACTAGCTTACTCACAGATACGCAGTATTTT
abundance: many; j_gene: TRBJ2-5; d_gene: TRBD2; v_gene: TRBV4-1; CDR3aa: CASSPIPLAGGPQETQYF; CDR3nt: TGCGCCAGCAGCCCTATCCCCCTAGCGGGGGGGCCCCAAGAGACCCAGTACTTC
abundance: many; j_gene: TRBJ1-6; d_gene: -; v_gene: TRBV27; CDR3aa: CASSPSGGWVYNSPLHF; CDR3nt: TGTGCCAGCAGTCCCTCGGGAGGGTGGGTATATAATTCACCCCTCCACTTT
abundance: -; j_gene: TRBJ2-5; d_gene: TRBD2; v_gene: TRBV6-2/TRBV6-3; CDR3aa: CASSYYSGRLETQYF; CDR3nt: TGTGCCAGCAGTTACTACAGCGGGAGGCTAGAGACCCAGTACTTC
abundance: many; j_gene: TRBJ2-2; d_gene: -; v_gene: TRBV5-1; CDR3aa: CASSLSPRYTTPNTGELFF; CDR3nt: TGCGCCAGCAGCTTGTCCCCCAGATACACTACTCCGAACACCGGGGAGCTGTTTTTT
abundance: many; j_gene: TRBJ1-6; d_gene: -; v_gene: TRBV12-3/TRBV12-4; CDR3aa: CASTLGSYNSPLHF; CDR3nt: TGTGCCAGCACCCTCGGCTCCTATAATTCACCCCTCCACTTT